Included here is one TCR beta chain sequence, with context. This sample was included in a study of blood T cell repertoires in COVID-19. Study background: The United States, Italy and Spain provided the acute and convalescent COVID-19 samples. PBMCs, B-cell-depleted T cells, or T cells provided the cDNA or gDNA that made up the material.

Methods used by the authors: Reference gene primer amplification gave estimated nucleated cell counts. Sequencing was performed with immunoSEQ multiplex PCR; in TCRdb, only in-frame clones are kept and a portion is missing. The V and J calls and the clone size are those of that table, but D and trimming were determined from the DNA. This sample has about 140,000 clones, with around nine tenths found just once. Germline CDR1 is MDHEN and CDR2 is SYDVKM. The CDR3 length is 16 residues. V gave up 2 bases and J gave up 4 bases; unmatched junction bases: 7. The receptor's source is a human donor in a cohort sampled during active COVID-19. What was sequenced was peripheral blood. The chain combines TRBV28 with TRBJ1-3; 8 bases align to TRBD1. The CDR3 here is CASSLGWTGNGNTIYF. For the CDR3, the DNA is TGTGCCAGCAGTTTAGGGTGGACAGGGAACGGAAACACCATATATTTT.